This entry lists 10 T cell receptor beta chains sequenced from one sample in a study of cytomegalovirus exposure and HLA in healthy donors. Clones were read by immunoSEQ multiplex PCR, and TCRdb kept only the in-frame ones, dropping some. The sample lists fewer than 120,000 clones, roughly 90% occurring once. Sequenced sample: PBMCs. These receptor sequences come from a woman between 18 and 30 years old in good health and CMV-seronegative.

This chain links TRBV28 with TRBJ1-3; D possibly corresponds to TRBD1 (6 bases). In germline, CDR1 is MDHEN, CDR2 SYDVKM. V dropped 5 bases and J dropped 5 bases, with 16 bases sitting between them. This CDR3 has 15 residues. The CDR3 loop is CASSVQGIDRNTIYF. CDR3 DNA: TGTGCCAGCAGTGTCCAGGGGATAGACCGAAACACCATATATTTT.

This chain links TRBV28 with TRBJ2-7; 11 bases fit TRBD2. CDR1 is MDHEN and CDR2 is SYDVKM in the germline V gene. V gave up 5 bases and J gave up 6 bases; unmatched junction bases: 9. This CDR3 spans 15 amino acids. The CDR3 DNA follows: TGTGCCAGCAGTGTCGCCGGGACTAGCGGAGCCGAGCAGTACTTC. Its protein is CASSVAGTSGAEQYF.

The rearrangement uses TRBV9 and TRBJ1-2, with D possibly matching TRBD1 (5 bases). Germline loops: CDR1 SGDLS, CDR2 YYNGEE. The CDR3 has 12 residues. The germline V and J ends were trimmed by 3 bases and 7 bases, with 10 bases remaining between them. CDR3 in DNA: TGTGCCAGCAGCGGGGGCTTCGGTGGCTACACCTTC. Translation: CASSGGFGGYTF. Full variable domain (outside the CDR3, taken from reference TRBV9 and TRBJ1-2): DSGVTQTPKHLITATGQRVTLRCSPRSGDLSVYWYQQSLDQGLQFLIQYYNGEERAKGNILERFSAQQFPDLHSELNLSSLELGDSALYFCASSGGFGGYTFGSGTRLTVV.

This sequence joins TRBV28 and TRBJ1-2, with TRBD1 as a possible D gene (5 bases). The V and J ends lost 5 bases and 5 bases respectively, with 15 bases between them. Germline V gene sequence: CDR1 MDHEN, CDR2 SYDVKM. This CDR3 is 14 amino acids long. Here the CDR3 reads CASSQTGGDYGYTF. The CDR3 nucleotides read TGTGCCAGCAGTCAAACGGGGGGGGATTATGGCTACACCTTC.

The J gene is TRBJ2-2, the V gene TRBV7-9; 8 positions agree with TRBD1. This CDR3 contains 14 residues. Germline V gene data show CDR1 as SEHNR and CDR2 as FQNEAQ (reference sequence). V was clipped by 1 base and J by 6 bases; unmatched bases: 1. CDR3 nucleotides: TGTGCCAGCAGCTTAGGACAGGGGTCCGGGGAGCTGTTTTTT. It specifies CASSLGQGSGELFF.

J is TRBJ2-4 and V is TRBV6-5; 8 bases are shared with TRBD1. V lost 2 bases, J lost 7 bases, and 10 bases stayed unmatched. The germline V gene encodes CDR1 MNHEY and CDR2 SVGAGI. The CDR3 has 16 amino acids. The CDR3 DNA sequence: TGTGCCAGCAGTTACAGCCAGGGGGCGCATCGGAACATTCAGTACTTC. It codes for CASSYSQGAHRNIQYF.

This clone has a single count. The chain links TRBV18 to TRBJ1-3; 10 bases fit TRBD1. Germline loops: CDR1 KGHSH, CDR2 LQKENI. This CDR3 spans 15 amino acids. V shed 5 bases and J 2 bases; nucleotides not matched to a gene: 3. CDR3 region: CASSADRGPGNTIYF. The CDR3 region has the DNA TGTGCCAGCTCAGCCGACAGGGGGCCTGGAAACACCATATATTTT.

This chain links TRBV7-8 with TRBJ2-3; D is unclear. The CDR3 runs 14 residues. Germline V gene sequence: CDR1 SGHVS, CDR2 FQNEAQ. V lost 3 bases to trimming and J lost 2 bases, with 9 bases between them. CDR3 in amino acids: CASSLISLTDTQYF. CDR3 DNA sequence: TGTGCCAGCAGCTTGATTAGCCTCACAGATACGCAGTATTTT. The whole variable domain, remainder taken from reference TRBV7-8 and TRBJ2-3, is GAGVSQSPRYKVAKRGQDVALRCDPISGHVSLFWYQQALGQGPEFLTYFQNEAQLDKSGLPSDRFFAERPEGSVSTLKIQRTQQEDSAVYLCASSLISLTDTQYFGPGTRLTVL.

This clone is a singleton in its sample. The chain has TRBV4-1 and TRBJ2-3; TRBD1 matches at 8 bases. CDR1 MGHRA and CDR2 YSYEKL come from the germline V gene. This CDR3 has 14 residues. The junction had 5 bases not matched to a gene; V was cut back by 5 bases and J by 4 bases. CDR3 residues: CASSFQTGADTQYF. CDR3 coding DNA: TGCGCCAGCAGCTTTCAGACAGGGGCAGATACGCAGTATTTT.

The V and J genes are TRBV27 and TRBJ2-3; D is perhaps TRBD2 (5 bases). Germline V gene sequence: CDR1 MNHEY, CDR2 SMNVEV (reference sequence). The CDR3 spans 12 residues. With 6 bases removed from V and 1 base from J, the gap between germline ends came to 5 bases. The CDR3 reads CASRGGTDTQYF. The CDR3 nucleotides read TGTGCCAGCAGGGGAGGCACAGATACGCAGTATTTT.